There are a few counts of the clone carrying this T cell receptor (beta chain). Its antigen is still unknown. Treg sorting used a CD4+CD25+CD127-/low gate. Full-length variable regions came from constant-region reverse primers plus semi-nested Nested Universal Primer A PCR. One entry per CDR3 protein, called by TCRdb with MiXCR from the 5' RACE reads. The sample has tens of thousands of distinct CDR3 sequences, less than 30% seen once. Findings of the study overall: Tumor Tregs overlapped most with tumor, then blood, naive CD4+ cells.

The germline V gene has CDR1 SGHDT and CDR2 YYEEEE. The germline V and J ends were trimmed by 1 base and 10 bases, with 6 bases remaining between them. The length of the CDR3 is 11 residues. The sample was tumor-infiltrating Tregs sorted from the breast tumor. The source is a female donor with breast cancer. J is TRBJ2-1 and V is TRBV5-6; unclear D gene. The DNA of the CDR3 is TGTGCCAGCAGCTTGCTGCGGGAGCAGTTCTTC. It encodes CASSLLREQFF.